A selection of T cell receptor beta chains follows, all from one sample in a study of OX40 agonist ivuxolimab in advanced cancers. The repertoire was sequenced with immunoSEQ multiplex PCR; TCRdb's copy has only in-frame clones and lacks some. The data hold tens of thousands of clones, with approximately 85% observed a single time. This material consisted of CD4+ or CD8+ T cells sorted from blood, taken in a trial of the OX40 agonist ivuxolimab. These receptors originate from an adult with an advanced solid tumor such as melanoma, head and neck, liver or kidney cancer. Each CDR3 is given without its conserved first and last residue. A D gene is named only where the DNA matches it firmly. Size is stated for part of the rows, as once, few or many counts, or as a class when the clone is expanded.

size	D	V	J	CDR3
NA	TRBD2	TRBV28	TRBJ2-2	ASLNSGQNTGELF
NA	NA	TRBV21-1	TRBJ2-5	ASSKGASGPYQETQY
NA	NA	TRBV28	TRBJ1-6	ASIKSGGPSPLH
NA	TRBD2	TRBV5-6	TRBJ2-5	ASSLTSGRETQY
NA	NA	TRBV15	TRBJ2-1	ATSRDQGYNEQF
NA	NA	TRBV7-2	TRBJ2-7	ASRQMDFTSSYEQY
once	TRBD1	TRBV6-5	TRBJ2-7	ASSRTGGFSEQY
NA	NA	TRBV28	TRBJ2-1	ASKNYPGTNDEQF
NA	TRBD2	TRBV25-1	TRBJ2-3	ASSDLAGLGTDTQY
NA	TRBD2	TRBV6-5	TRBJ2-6	ASRRETSGANVLT
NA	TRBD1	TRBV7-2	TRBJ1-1	ASKGTGGTEAF
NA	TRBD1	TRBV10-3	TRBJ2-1	AISAQQGRDEQF
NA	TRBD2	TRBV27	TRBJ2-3	ASSQTSGAVDTQY
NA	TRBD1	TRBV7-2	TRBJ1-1	ASSLYARGPAEAF
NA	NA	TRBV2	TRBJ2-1	ASSAKGSSYNEQF
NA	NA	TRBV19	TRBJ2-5	ASSIKMRETQY
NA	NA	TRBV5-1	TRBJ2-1	ASSFIVGSNEQF
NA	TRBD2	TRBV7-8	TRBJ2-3	ASSSTSGTDTQY
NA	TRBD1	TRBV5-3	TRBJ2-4	ARSLGSGTGVPLAKNIQY
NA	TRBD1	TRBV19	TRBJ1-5	ASRTGQGFYQPQH
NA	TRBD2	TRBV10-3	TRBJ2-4	AISPRLAGGEAKNIQY
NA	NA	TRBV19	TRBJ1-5	ASIRRGDYSNQPQH
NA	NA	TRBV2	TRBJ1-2	ASRNRANYGYT
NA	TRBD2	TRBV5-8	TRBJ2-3	ASSPASGRTTDTQY
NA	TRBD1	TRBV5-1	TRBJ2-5	ASSSATGVGETQY
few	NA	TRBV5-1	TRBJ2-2	ASSLSQGTGELF
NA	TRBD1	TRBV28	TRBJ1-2	ASSPGQGYGYT
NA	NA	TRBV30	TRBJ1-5	AWSSGFNQSQH
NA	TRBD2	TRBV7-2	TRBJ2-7	ASSLGVGGSIYEQY
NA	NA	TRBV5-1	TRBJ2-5	ASSLPQETQY
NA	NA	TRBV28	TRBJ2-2	ASSIRGTGELF
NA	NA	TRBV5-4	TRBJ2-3	ASSLGDTQY
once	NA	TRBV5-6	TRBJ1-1	ASRPLGANTEAF
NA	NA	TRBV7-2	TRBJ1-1	ASSLEPGSEAF
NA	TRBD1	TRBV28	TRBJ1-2	ASSLRDRGRGGYT
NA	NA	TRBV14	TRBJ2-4	ASSQNQGNIQY
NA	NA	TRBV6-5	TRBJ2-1	ASSYSGAREQF
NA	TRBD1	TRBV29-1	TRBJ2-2	SVVVKGAAGELF
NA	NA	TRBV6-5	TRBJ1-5	ASSRYIDGNQPQH
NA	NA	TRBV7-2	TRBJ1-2	ASTAVVYGYT
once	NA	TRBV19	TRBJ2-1	ASSMGSSYNEQF
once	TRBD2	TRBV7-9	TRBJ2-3	ASSSGERGAGDTQY
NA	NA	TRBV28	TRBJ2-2	ASTPRSGGGELF
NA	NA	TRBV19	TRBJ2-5	ASSMLGSQETQY
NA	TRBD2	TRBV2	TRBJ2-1	ATYLGAGGEQF
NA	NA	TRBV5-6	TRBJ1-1	ASSFEYSWGVNTEAF
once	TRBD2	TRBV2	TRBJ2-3	ASRDLAGFATDTQY
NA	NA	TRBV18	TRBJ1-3	ASRTALSGNTIY
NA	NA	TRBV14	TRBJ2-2	ASKRSSGNTGELF
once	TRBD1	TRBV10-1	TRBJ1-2	ASSRDRTYGYT
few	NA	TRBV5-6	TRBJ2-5	ASSSQGRELETQY
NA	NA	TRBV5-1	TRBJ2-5	ASSLIVTSRETQY
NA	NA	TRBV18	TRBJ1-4	ASSLTNVGTNEKLF
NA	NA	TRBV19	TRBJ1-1	ASSIGGRGRTEAF
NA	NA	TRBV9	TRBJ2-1	ASSAPRGRGPANEQF
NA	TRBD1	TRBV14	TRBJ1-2	ASSPRTLTGGHYGYT